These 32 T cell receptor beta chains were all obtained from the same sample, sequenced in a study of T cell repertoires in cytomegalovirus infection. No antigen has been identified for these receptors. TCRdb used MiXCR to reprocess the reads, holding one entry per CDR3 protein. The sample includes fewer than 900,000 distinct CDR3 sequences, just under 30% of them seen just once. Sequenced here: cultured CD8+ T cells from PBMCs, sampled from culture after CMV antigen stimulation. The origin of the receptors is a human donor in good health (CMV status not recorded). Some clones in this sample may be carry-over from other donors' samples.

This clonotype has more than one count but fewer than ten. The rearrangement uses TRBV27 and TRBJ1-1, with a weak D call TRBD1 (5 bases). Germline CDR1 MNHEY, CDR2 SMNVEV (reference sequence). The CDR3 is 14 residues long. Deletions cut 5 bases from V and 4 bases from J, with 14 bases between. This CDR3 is CASSMTEVPTEAFF. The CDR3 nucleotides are TGTGCCAGCAGTATGACAGAAGTTCCCACTGAAGCTTTCTTT.

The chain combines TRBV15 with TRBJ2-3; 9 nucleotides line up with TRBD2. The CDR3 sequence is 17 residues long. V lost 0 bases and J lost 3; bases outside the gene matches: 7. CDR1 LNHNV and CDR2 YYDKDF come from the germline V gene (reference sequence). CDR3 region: CATSRDWASGVTDTQYF. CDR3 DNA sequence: TGTGCCACCAGCAGAGATTGGGCTAGCGGGGTGACAGATACGCAGTATTTT.

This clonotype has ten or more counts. CDR3 residues: CASSHLDSYEQYF. DNA for the CDR3: TGCGCCAGCAGCCACCTTGACTCCTACGAGCAGTACTTC. The genes are TRBV4-1 and TRBJ2-7; D uncertain. V gave up 3 bases and J gave up 0 bases, with 6 bases separating them. Per germline, CDR1 MGHRA and CDR2 YSYEKL. This CDR3 spans 13 amino acids.

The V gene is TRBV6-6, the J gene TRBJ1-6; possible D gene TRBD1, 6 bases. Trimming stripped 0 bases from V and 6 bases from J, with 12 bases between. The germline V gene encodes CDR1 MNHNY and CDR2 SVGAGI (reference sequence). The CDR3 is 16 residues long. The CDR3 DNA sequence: TGTGCCAGCAGTTACTCGGCAGGGGCCCTTAATTCACCCCTCCACTTT. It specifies CASSYSAGALNSPLHF.

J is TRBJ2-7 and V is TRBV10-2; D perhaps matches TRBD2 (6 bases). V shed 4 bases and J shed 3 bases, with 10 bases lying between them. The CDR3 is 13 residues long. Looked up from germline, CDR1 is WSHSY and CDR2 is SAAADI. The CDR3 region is CASSAGRFYEQYF. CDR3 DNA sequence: TGCGCCAGCAGTGCAGGGAGGTTCTACGAGCAGTACTTC.

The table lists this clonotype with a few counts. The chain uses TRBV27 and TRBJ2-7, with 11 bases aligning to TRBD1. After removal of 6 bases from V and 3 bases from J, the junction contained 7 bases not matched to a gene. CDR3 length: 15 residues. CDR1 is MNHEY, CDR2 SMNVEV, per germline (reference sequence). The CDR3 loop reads CASRGPGQGDYEQYF. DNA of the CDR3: TGTGCCAGCAGAGGACCGGGACAGGGGGACTACGAGCAGTACTTC.

This chain's CDR3 is CATSDLGTAADEQFF. For the CDR3, the DNA is TGTGCCACCAGTGATTTGGGGACAGCGGCGGATGAGCAGTTCTTC. The chain has TRBV24-1 and TRBJ2-1; 7 bases line up with TRBD1. Germline values: CDR1 KGHDR, CDR2 SFDVKD. This CDR3 has 15 amino acids. Trimming took 0 bases from V and 8 from J; bases not matched to a gene: 6.

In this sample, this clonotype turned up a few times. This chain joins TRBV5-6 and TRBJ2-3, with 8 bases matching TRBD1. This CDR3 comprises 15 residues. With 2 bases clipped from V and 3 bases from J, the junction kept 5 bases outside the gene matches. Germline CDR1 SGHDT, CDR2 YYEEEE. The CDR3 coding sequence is TGTGCCAGCAGCTTCCGGACAGGGCCAACAGATACGCAGTATTTT. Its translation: CASSFRTGPTDTQYF. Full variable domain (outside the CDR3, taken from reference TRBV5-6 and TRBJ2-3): DAGVTQSPTHLIKTRGQQVTLRCSPKSGHDTVSWYQQALGQGPQFIFQYYEEEERQRGNFPDRFSGHQFPNYSSELNVNALLLGDSALYLCASSFRTGPTDTQYFGPGTRLTVL.

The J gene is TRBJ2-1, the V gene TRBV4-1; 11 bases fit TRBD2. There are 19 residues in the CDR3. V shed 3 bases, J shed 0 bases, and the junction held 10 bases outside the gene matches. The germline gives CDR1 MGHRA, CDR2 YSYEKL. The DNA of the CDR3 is TGCGCCAGCAGCCACAATCCTAGCGGGGGGCATAGCTCCTACAATGAGCAGTTCTTC. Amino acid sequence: CASSHNPSGGHSSYNEQFF.

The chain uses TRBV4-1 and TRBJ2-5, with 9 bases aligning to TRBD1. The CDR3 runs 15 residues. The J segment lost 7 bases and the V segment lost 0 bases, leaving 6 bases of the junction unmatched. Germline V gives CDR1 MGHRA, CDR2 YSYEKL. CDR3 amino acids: CASSQEGQGSGTQYF. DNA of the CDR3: TGCGCCAGCAGCCAAGAGGGACAGGGATCCGGGACCCAGTACTTC.

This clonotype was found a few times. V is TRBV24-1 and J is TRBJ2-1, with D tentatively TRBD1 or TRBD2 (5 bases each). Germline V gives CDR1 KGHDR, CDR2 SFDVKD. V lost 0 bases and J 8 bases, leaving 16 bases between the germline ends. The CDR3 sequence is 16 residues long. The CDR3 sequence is CATSDLKGRGSDEQFF. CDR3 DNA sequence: TGTGCCACCAGTGATTTGAAGGGACGGGGTTCGGATGAGCAGTTCTTC.

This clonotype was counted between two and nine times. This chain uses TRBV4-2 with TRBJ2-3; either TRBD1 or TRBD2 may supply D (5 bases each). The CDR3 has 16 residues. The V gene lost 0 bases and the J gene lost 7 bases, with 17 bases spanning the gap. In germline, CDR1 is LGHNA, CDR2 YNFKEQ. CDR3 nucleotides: TGTGCCAGCAGCCAAGAAGGTTTGGGACCAGTCAATACGCAGTATTTT. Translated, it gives CASSQEGLGPVNTQYF.

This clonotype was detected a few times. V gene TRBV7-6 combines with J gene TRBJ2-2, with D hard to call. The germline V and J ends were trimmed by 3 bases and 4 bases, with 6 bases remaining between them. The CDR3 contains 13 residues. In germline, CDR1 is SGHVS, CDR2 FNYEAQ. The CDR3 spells CASSLRITGELFF. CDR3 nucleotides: TGTGCCAGCAGCTTGCGGATCACCGGGGAGCTGTTTTTT.

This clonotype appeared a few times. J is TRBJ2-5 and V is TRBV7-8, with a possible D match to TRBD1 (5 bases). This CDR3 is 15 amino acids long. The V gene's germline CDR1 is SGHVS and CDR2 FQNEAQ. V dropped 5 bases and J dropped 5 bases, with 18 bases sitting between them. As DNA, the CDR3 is TGTGCCAGCAGCGCAAATCCCGGGCCAGGGGAGACCCAGTACTTC. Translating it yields CASSANPGPGETQYF.

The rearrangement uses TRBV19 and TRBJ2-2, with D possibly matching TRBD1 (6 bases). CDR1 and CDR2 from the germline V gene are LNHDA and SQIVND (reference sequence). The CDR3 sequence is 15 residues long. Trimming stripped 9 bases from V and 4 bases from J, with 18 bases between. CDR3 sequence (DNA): TGTGCCAGCTTCTGGGCCAGGGGAAGCACCGGGGAGCTGTTTTTT. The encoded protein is CASFWARGSTGELFF.

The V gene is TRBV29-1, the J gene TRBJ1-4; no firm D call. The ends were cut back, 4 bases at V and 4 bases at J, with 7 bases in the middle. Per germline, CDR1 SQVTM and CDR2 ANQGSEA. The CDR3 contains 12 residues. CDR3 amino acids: CSVVGFNEKLFF. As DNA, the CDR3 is TGCAGCGTTGTCGGGTTTAATGAAAAACTGTTTTTT.

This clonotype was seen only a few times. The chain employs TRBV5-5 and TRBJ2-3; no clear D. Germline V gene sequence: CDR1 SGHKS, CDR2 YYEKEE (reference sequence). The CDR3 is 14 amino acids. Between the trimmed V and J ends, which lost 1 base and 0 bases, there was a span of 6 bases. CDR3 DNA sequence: TGTGCCAGCAGCTTGATAGAGAGCACAGATACGCAGTATTTT. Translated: CASSLIESTDTQYF.

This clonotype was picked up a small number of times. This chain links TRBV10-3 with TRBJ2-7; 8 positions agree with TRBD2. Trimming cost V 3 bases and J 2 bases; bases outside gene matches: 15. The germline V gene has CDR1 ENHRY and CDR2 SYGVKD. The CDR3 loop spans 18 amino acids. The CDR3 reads CAISDPRRGGGRAYEQYF. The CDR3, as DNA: TGTGCCATCAGTGATCCGAGGAGGGGCGGGGGGCGAGCCTACGAGCAGTACTTC.

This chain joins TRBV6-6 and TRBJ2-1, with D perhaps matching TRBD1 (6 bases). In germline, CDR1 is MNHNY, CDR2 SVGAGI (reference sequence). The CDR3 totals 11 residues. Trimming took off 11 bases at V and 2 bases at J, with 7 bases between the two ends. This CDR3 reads CAEGAYNEQFF. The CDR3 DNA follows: TGTGCCGAGGGGGCCTACAATGAGCAGTTCTTC.

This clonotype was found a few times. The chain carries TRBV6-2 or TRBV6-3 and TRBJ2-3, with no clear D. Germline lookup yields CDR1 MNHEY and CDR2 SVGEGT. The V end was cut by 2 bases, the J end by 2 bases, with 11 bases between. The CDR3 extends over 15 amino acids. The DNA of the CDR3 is TGTGCCAGCAGTTACCTCGGCACCTACACAGATACGCAGTATTTT. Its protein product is CASSYLGTYTDTQYF.

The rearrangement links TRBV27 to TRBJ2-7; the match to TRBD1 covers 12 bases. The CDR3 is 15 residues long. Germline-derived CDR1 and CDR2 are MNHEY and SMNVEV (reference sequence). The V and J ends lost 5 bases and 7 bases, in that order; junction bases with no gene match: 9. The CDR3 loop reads CASSKTGQGAREQYV. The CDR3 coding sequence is TGTGCCAGCAGTAAGACGGGACAGGGGGCTCGAGAGCAGTACGTC.

In DNA, the CDR3 is TGTGCCAGCAGCGGGACCGCGTCTGGAAACACCATATATTTT. Its protein product is CASSGTASGNTIYF. The rearrangement joins TRBV7-9 to TRBJ1-3; D may be TRBD1 (5 bases). V lost 5 bases, J lost 1 base, and 9 bases lay in between. The CDR3 has 14 amino acids. CDR1 and CDR2 from the germline V gene are SEHNR and FQNEAQ (reference sequence).

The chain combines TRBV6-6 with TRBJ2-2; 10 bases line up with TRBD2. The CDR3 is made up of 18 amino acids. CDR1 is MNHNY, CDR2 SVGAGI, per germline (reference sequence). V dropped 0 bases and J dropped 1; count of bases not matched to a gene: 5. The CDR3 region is CASSYSRLAGENTGELFF. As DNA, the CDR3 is TGTGCCAGCAGTTACTCGAGGCTAGCGGGGGAGAACACCGGGGAGCTGTTTTTT.

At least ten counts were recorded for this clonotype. The CDR3 sequence: CASSSWRDQNEQYF. CDR3 nucleotides: TGTGCCAGCAGCTCCTGGCGGGACCAAAACGAGCAGTACTTC. The chain joins TRBV7-9 to TRBJ2-7, with D perhaps TRBD2 (6 bases). V dropped 4 bases and J dropped 5 bases, with 15 bases sitting between them. There are 14 residues in the CDR3. CDR1 SEHNR and CDR2 FQNEAQ come from the germline V gene (reference sequence). The full variable domain, with the rest looked up from reference TRBV7-9 and TRBJ2-7, is DTGVSQNPRHKITKRGQNVTFRCDPISEHNRLYWYRQTLGQGPEFLTYFQNEAQLEKSRLLSDRFSAERPKGSFSTLEIQRTEQGDSAMYLCASSSWRDQNEQYFGPGTRLTVT.

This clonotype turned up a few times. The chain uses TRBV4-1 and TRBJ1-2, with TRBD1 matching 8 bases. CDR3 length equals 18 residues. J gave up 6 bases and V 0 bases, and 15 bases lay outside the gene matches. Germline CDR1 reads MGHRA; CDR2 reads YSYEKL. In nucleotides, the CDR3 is TGCGCCAGCAGCCAAGATCAACAGGGGGAAGTTTTCGAGGATGGCTACACCTTC. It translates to CASSQDQQGEVFEDGYTF.

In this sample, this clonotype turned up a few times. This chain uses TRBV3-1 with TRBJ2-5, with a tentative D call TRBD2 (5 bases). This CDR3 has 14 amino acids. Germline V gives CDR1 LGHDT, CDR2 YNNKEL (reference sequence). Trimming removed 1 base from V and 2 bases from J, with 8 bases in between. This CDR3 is CASSQAGEQETQYF. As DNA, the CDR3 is TGTGCCAGCAGCCAAGCCGGGGAACAAGAGACCCAGTACTTC.

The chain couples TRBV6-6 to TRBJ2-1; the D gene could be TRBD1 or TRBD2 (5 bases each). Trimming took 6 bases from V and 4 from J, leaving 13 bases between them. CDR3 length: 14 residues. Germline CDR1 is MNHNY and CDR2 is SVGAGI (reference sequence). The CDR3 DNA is TGTGCCAGCAGCCGGGGCGAGGGTTACAATGAGCAGTTCTTC. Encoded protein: CASSRGEGYNEQFF.

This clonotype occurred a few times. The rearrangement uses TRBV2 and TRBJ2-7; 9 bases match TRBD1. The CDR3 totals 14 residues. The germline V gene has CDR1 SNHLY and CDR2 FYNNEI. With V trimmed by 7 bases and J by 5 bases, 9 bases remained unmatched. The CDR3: CASIFKDRGNEQYF. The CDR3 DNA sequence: TGTGCCAGCATCTTCAAGGACAGGGGCAACGAGCAGTACTTC.

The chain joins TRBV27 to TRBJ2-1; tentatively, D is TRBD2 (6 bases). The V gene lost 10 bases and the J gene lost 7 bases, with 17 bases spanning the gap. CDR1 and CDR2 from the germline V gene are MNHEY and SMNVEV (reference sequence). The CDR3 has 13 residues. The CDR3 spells CATRGLAPNEQFF. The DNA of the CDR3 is TGTGCCACCCGGGGCCTAGCGCCGAATGAGCAGTTCTTC.

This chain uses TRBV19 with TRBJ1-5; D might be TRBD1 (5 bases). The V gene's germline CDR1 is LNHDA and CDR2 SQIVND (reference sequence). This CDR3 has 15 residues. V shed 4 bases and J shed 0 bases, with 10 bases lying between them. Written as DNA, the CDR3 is TGTGCCAGTAGTAAAATCAGGGATAGCAATCAGCCCCAGCATTTT. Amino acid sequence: CASSKIRDSNQPQHF.

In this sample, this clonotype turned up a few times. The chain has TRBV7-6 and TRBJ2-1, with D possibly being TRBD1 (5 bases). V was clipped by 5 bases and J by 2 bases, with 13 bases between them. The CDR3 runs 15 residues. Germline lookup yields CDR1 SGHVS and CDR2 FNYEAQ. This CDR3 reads CASSLGHPAYNEQFF. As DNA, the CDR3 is TGTGCCAGCAGCCTCGGACACCCGGCCTACAATGAGCAGTTCTTC.

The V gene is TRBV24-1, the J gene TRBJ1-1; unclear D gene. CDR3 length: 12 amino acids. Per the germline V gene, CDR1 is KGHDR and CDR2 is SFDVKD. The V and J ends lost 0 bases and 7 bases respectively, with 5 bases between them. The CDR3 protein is CATSDLWNEAFF. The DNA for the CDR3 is TGTGCCACCAGTGATTTGTGGAATGAAGCTTTCTTT.